These 20 T cell receptor beta chains were sequenced from one sample in a study of spatial heterogeneity in lung cancer. Time point of the sample: blood at routine non-recurrence follow-up after resection. No cells were sorted before sequencing. The whole RNA sequenced was extracted from tumor, nontumor lung or frozen PBMC. TCRdb ran MiXCR on the 5' RACE reads and lists one entry per CDR3 protein. The data contain more than 95,000 distinct CDR3 sequences, 12% of them singletons. The material sequenced was PBMCs, taken at follow-up. The receptors stem from a male donor with early-stage non-small cell lung cancer.

This clonotype was detected a few times. J is TRBJ1-2 and V is TRBV12-3 or TRBV12-4; D gene unclear. The CDR3 is made up of 14 amino acids. V shed 3 bases and J shed 2 bases, with 10 bases lying between them. CDR3 bases: TGTGCCAGCAGTTTGAAGACTTCAAACTATGGCTACACCTTC. Its protein product is CASSLKTSNYGYTF.

Only a few counts were recorded for this clonotype. The chain has TRBV5-1 and TRBJ2-3; tentative D call: TRBD2 (6 bases). The CDR3 is made up of 15 amino acids. V was clipped by 5 bases and J by 0 bases, with 13 bases between them. Germline CDR1 reads SGHRS; CDR2 reads YFSETQ. CDR3 amino acids: CASRPAGSSTDTQYF. The CDR3 DNA reads TGCGCCAGCAGACCTGCGGGGAGTAGCACAGATACGCAGTATTTT.

There are many counts of this clonotype. This chain connects TRBV12-3 or TRBV12-4 to TRBJ2-1; D is possibly TRBD2 (5 bases). V shed 7 bases and J shed 0 bases, with 13 bases lying between them. This CDR3 contains 15 residues. The CDR3 region is CASTLSVSSYNEQFF. CDR3 sequence (DNA): TGTGCCAGCACCCTTAGCGTGAGCTCCTACAATGAGCAGTTCTTC.

This clonotype was counted at least ten times. The J gene is TRBJ2-1, the V gene TRBV7-2; no clear D gene. Per the germline V gene, CDR1 is SGHTA and CDR2 is FQGNSA. CDR3 size: 14 residues. Trimming pared 0 bases from V and 5 bases from J, leaving 8 bases between. This CDR3 is CASSLAFTDNEQFF. The CDR3 nucleotides are TGTGCCAGCAGCTTAGCCTTCACCGACAATGAGCAGTTCTTC.

This clonotype has a handful of counts. The genes are TRBV9 and TRBJ1-5; TRBD1 might be the D (5 bases). Germline V gives CDR1 SGDLS, CDR2 YYNGEE. V was trimmed by 0 bases and J by 5 bases, leaving 12 bases between them. The CDR3 loop spans 15 amino acids. The chain's CDR3 is CASSVGGAGYQPQHF. For the CDR3, the DNA is TGTGCCAGCAGCGTAGGTGGGGCAGGTTATCAGCCCCAGCATTTT.

This clonotype was found a few times. This chain connects TRBV9 to TRBJ1-3, with a weak D call TRBD1 (5 bases). V was pared by 2 bases and J by 3 bases, with 18 bases between. The CDR3 is made up of 17 amino acids. Germline V gene sequence: CDR1 SGDLS, CDR2 YYNGEE. CDR3 residues: CASSVGTGGLIGNTIYF. DNA for the CDR3: TGTGCCAGCAGCGTTGGAACAGGAGGCCTTATTGGAAACACCATATATTTT.

The table lists this clonotype with a few counts. This chain connects TRBV7-9 to TRBJ2-5; 7 bases agree with TRBD2. Germline CDR1 reads SEHNR; CDR2 reads FQNEAQ (reference sequence). J was trimmed by 2 bases and V by 2 bases; bases with no gene match: 8. This CDR3 spans 16 amino acids. The DNA of the CDR3 is TGTGCCAGCAGCTTAACAGCTCCTAGCGGACAAGAGACCCAGTACTTC. This translates into CASSLTAPSGQETQYF.

The chain has TRBV20-1 and TRBJ2-5; 11 nucleotides agree with TRBD2. Per the germline V gene, CDR1 is DFQATT and CDR2 is SNEGSKA (reference sequence). The length of the CDR3 is 13 residues. V shed 7 bases and J 1 base; nucleotides not matched to a gene: 2. This chain's CDR3 is CSGTSGFQETQYF. CDR3 nucleotides: TGCAGTGGGACTAGCGGGTTCCAAGAGACCCAGTACTTC.

This clonotype has just a few counts. This chain uses TRBV7-3 with TRBJ2-7; tentative D call: TRBD2 (6 bases). The germline V gene encodes CDR1 SGHTA and CDR2 FQGTGA. The CDR3 runs 14 residues. V was trimmed by 2 bases and J by 0 bases, leaving 8 bases between them. This chain's CDR3 is CASSLSGDSYEQYF. The CDR3 DNA sequence: TGTGCCAGCAGCTTATCGGGGGACTCCTACGAGCAGTACTTC.

V is TRBV4-3 and J is TRBJ2-3, with 8 bases aligning to TRBD2. Germline trimming cut 1 base from V and 2 bases from J; bases unmatched to any gene: 2. This CDR3 spans 15 amino acids. In germline, CDR1 is LGHNA, CDR2 YSLEER. CDR3 nucleotide sequence: TGCGCCAGCAGCCAAGTAGCGGGGAACACAGATACGCAGTATTTT. Its translation: CASSQVAGNTDTQYF.

The V gene is TRBV7-2, the J gene TRBJ2-7; D uncertain. Trimming cost V 1 base and J 2 bases, with 6 bases left between them. The CDR3 totals 13 residues. CDR1 is SGHTA, CDR2 FQGNSA, per germline. CDR3 in DNA: TGTGCCAGCAGCTTAGGGGCCACCTACGAGCAGTACTTC. This gives the protein CASSLGATYEQYF.

The chain couples TRBV5-1 to TRBJ2-7, with 9 positions matching TRBD1. The V segment lost 4 bases and the J segment 6 bases; nucleotides outside the gene matches: 11. The CDR3 sequence is 15 residues long. Germline V gene sequence: CDR1 SGHRS, CDR2 YFSETQ. The CDR3 DNA reads TGCGCCAGCAGCATATACGGGACAGGGAGTTCCGAGCAGTACTTC. As protein: CASSIYGTGSSEQYF.

V usage is TRBV28 and J usage is TRBJ1-5; D is unclear. Germline values: CDR1 MDHEN, CDR2 SYDVKM. The CDR3 runs to 12 residues. Trimming removed 3 bases from V and 6 bases from J, with 6 bases in between. Here the CDR3 reads CASSFALQPQHF. DNA of the CDR3: TGTGCCAGCAGTTTTGCTCTTCAGCCCCAGCATTTT.

The rearrangement joins TRBV5-1 to TRBJ2-5, with 7 bases that match TRBD1. Looked up from germline, CDR1 is SGHRS and CDR2 is YFSETQ. J lost 5 bases, V lost 0 bases, and 10 bases had no gene match. This CDR3 comprises 16 residues. Written as DNA, the CDR3 is TGCGCCAGCAGCTTGGGGTCGGACAGGACAAGGGAGACCCAGTACTTC. Its protein is CASSLGSDRTRETQYF.

This clonotype was observed a handful of times. The chain uses TRBV9 and TRBJ2-5; D call uncertain. V dropped 0 bases and J dropped 1 base, with 10 bases sitting between them. The germline V gene encodes CDR1 SGDLS and CDR2 YYNGEE. The CDR3 runs 15 residues. CDR3 nucleotide sequence: TGTGCCAGCAGCGTAGCTACGAGTAGCCAAGAGACCCAGTACTTC. Its translation: CASSVATSSQETQYF.

This clonotype was picked up a small number of times. This chain connects TRBV20-1 to TRBJ2-3; D not certain. Trimming stripped 4 bases from V and 2 bases from J, with 13 bases between. The germline V gene has CDR1 DFQATT and CDR2 SNEGSKA (reference sequence). The CDR3 is 14 residues long. The CDR3 region is CSAIMIGDTDTQYF. CDR3 bases: TGCAGTGCTATAATGATTGGGGACACAGATACGCAGTATTTT.

This clonotype came up many times. The V call is TRBV6-2 or TRBV6-3, the J call TRBJ2-1; D may correspond to TRBD1 or TRBD2 (5 bases each). The V and J ends lost 5 bases and 4 bases respectively, with 9 bases between them. Looked up from germline, CDR1 is MNHEY and CDR2 is SVGEGT. The CDR3 is 13 amino acids. The CDR3 nucleotides read TGTGCCAGCAGTCGTGAGGGGTACAATGAGCAGTTCTTC. Protein sequence: CASSREGYNEQFF.

This clonotype was detected many times. The rearrangement joins TRBV6-2 or TRBV6-3 to TRBJ1-1, with TRBD1 identical over 9 bases. The germline V gene encodes CDR1 MNHEY and CDR2 SVGEGT. This CDR3 contains 13 residues. After removal of 10 bases from V and 6 bases from J, the junction contained 9 bases not matched to a gene. The CDR3 DNA reads TGTGCCACCAGGACAGGGGCGTTTCCTGAAGCTTTCTTT. It specifies CATRTGAFPEAFF.

This clonotype was counted many times. The rearrangement uses TRBV4-1 and TRBJ1-5, with D possibly TRBD1 on 6 matching bases. CDR1 is MGHRA, CDR2 YSYEKL, per germline. V lost 5 bases to trimming and J lost 4 bases, with 9 bases between them. The CDR3 length is 13 residues. CDR3: CASSYRDNQPQHF. The DNA for the CDR3 is TGCGCCAGCAGCTACAGGGATAATCAGCCCCAGCATTTT.

The CDR3 region is CASSSLAGIPTYTQYF. DNA of the CDR3: TGTGCCAGCAGTTCTTTAGCGGGGATACCTACATATACGCAGTATTTT. The chain is built from TRBV28 and TRBJ2-3; 8 bases are shared with TRBD2. The germline CDR1 and CDR2 sequences are MDHEN and SYDVKM. V lost 4 bases, J lost 7 bases, and 13 bases stayed unmatched. This CDR3 spans 16 amino acids.